This T cell receptor (beta chain) was profiled in a study of a mutant IDH1 vaccine in newly diagnosed glioma. For the study at large: Earlier care involved radiotherapy, temozolomide, or both, and the majority received both.

Only in-frame clones appear in the TCRdb table, and some are missing; sequencing was by immunoSEQ multiplex PCR. This sample has approximately 21,000 clones, with 84% found just once. The V gene's germline CDR1 is KGHSH and CDR2 LQKENI. The CDR3 runs 17 residues. V gave up 3 bases and J gave up 4 bases; unmatched junction bases: 10. The sample's time point: week 47, end of study. Each dose delivered 300 ug of mutant IDH1 20-mer peptide subcutaneously with imiquimod. In weeks 1, 3, 5, 7, 11, 15, 19 and 23, patients were immunized, eight times in all. Comments on this clone: Its antigen is unidentified.

This clonotype originated in a man aged 35-49 years with glioma. The starting material was PBMCs, obtained from a glioma patient whose treatment included an IDH1 peptide vaccine. This chain uses TRBV18 with TRBJ2-7; the match to TRBD2 covers 12 bases. CDR3: CASSPRLAGGPNYEQYF. In DNA, the CDR3 is TGTGCCAGCTCACCCCGTCTAGCGGGAGGGCCTAATTACGAGCAGTACTTC.